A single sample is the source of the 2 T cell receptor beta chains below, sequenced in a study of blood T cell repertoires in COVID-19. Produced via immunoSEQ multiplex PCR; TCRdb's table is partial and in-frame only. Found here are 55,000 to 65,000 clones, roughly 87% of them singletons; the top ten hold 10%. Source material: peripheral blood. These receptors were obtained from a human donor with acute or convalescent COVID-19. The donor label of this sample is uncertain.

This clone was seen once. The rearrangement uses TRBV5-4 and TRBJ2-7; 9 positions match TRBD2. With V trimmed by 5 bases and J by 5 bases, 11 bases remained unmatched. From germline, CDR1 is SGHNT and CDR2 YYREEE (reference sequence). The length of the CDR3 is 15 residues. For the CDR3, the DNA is TGTGCCAGCAGTTCGATTAGCGGGAGTCAGAACGAGCAGTACTTC. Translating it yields CASSSISGSQNEQYF.

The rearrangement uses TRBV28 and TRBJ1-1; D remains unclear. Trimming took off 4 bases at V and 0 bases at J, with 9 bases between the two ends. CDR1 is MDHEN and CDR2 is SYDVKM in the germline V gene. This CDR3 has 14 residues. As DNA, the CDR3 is TGTGCCAGCAGTTCCCCCACAGTGAACACTGAAGCTTTCTTT. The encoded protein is CASSSPTVNTEAFF. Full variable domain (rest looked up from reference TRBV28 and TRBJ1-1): DVKVTQSSRYLVKRTGEKVFLECVQDMDHENMFWYRQDPGLGLRLIYFSYDVKMKEKGDIPEGYSVSREKKERFSLILESASTNQTSMYLCASSSPTVNTEAFFGQGTRLTVV.